These 24 T cell receptor beta chains share one sample of origin, sequenced in a study of T cells in Graves' hyperthyroidism and ophthalmopathy. Researchers amplified the TCR beta CDR3 regions from RNA transcripts. First-round RT-PCR with HTBI primers amplified the TCR CDR3 region. One entry per CDR3 protein results from TCRdb running MiXCR on the multiplex PCR reads. This repertoire shows hundreds of thousands of distinct CDR3 sequences, about 20% found once; its top ten account for 47%. The sequenced material came from blood. All receptors derive from a man aged 40-49 years with Graves' ophthalmopathy.

Of note for this clonotype: This sequence may be a read error, since a much larger clone differs from it by one base. V gene TRBV3-1 combines with J gene TRBJ2-7, with TRBD1 matching over 8 bases. The germline V gene encodes CDR1 LGHDT and CDR2 YNNKEL (reference sequence). The length of the CDR3 is 15 residues. The CDR3 here is CARSPRDRSSYEQYF. CDR3 DNA: TGTGCCCGCAGCCCCCGGGACAGGAGCTCCTACGAGCAGTACTTC.

This clonotype was seen a few times. The J gene is TRBJ2-5, the V gene TRBV7-2; 7 positions match TRBD1. V shed 0 bases and J 5 bases; nucleotides not matched to a gene: 6. Germline lookup yields CDR1 SGHTA and CDR2 FQGNSA. The CDR3 spans 15 residues. Here the CDR3 DNA reads TGTGCCAGCAGCTTAGCTAAGGGGGCGGTTGAGACCCAGTACTTC. It codes for CASSLAKGAVETQYF.

In this sample, this clonotype turned up many times. The chain has TRBV7-9 and TRBJ1-5; D is possibly TRBD1 (5 bases). V was cut by 5 bases and J by 5 bases, with 10 bases left in between. This CDR3 comprises 13 residues. CDR1 is SEHNR and CDR2 is FQNEAQ in the germline V gene (reference sequence). CDR3 protein: CASSLREDQPQHF. CDR3 nucleotide sequence: TGTGCCAGCAGCCTCAGGGAGGATCAGCCCCAGCATTTT.

This clonotype was seen more than once but under ten times. This chain uses TRBV6-1 with TRBJ2-2, with 10 bases lining up with TRBD2. Germline lookup yields CDR1 MNHNS and CDR2 SASEGT. The CDR3 loop spans 15 amino acids. The V and J ends lost 6 bases and 5 bases, in that order; junction bases with no gene match: 6. The CDR3 loop is CASRELAGRTGELFF. In DNA, the CDR3 is TGTGCCAGCAGAGAACTAGCGGGACGGACCGGGGAGCTGTTTTTT.

CDR3 DNA: TGTGCCAGCAGAGCAACAGCTGGAGGAGAGACCCAGTACTTC. Translating gives CASRATAGGETQYF. This rearrangement joins TRBV12-3 or TRBV12-4 to TRBJ2-5, with a tentative D call TRBD2 (5 bases). Trimming stripped 6 bases from V and 4 bases from J, with 15 bases between. There are 14 residues in the CDR3.

The chain is built from TRBV29-1 and TRBJ2-7; D is perhaps TRBD2 (6 bases). This CDR3 contains 17 residues. The V gene's germline CDR1 is SQVTM and CDR2 ANQGSEA. V lost 5 bases to trimming and J lost 2 bases, with 25 bases between them. The DNA for the CDR3 is TGCAGCGTTCTGCAAAAGGAGGGGCCTACTACACCCTACGAGCAGTACTTC. Translated: CSVLQKEGPTTPYEQYF.

This clonotype was observed a handful of times. The chain joins TRBV20-1 to TRBJ2-1; possible D gene TRBD2, 5 bases. Germline CDR1 is DFQATT and CDR2 is SNEGSKA (reference sequence). The CDR3 loop spans 14 amino acids. Trimming shortened V by 0 bases and J by 5 bases, and 11 bases separated the two germline ends. The CDR3 region is CSARDLAGNNEQFF. The CDR3 nucleotides are TGCAGTGCTAGAGACCTTGCCGGGAACAATGAGCAGTTCTTC.

The gene calls are TRBV6-1 and TRBJ2-2; 7 bases are shared with TRBD1. The CDR3 has 15 amino acids. V lost 6 bases, J lost 4 bases, and 8 bases stayed unmatched. The germline V gene has CDR1 MNHNS and CDR2 SASEGT. CDR3 amino acids: CASSQMTGSTGELFF. DNA for the CDR3: TGTGCCAGCAGCCAAATGACAGGGTCCACCGGGGAGCTGTTTTTT.

This chain joins TRBV2 and TRBJ1-2; TRBD1 aligns across 10 bases. CDR1 is SNHLY, CDR2 FYNNEI, per germline. The CDR3 totals 18 residues. Germline trimming cut 5 bases from V and 1 base from J; bases unmatched to any gene: 13. CDR3 sequence (DNA): TGTGCCAGCAGTTACCACAAAACCGGGACAGGGGATAACTATGGCTACACCTTC. Its translation: CASSYHKTGTGDNYGYTF.

This clonotype occurred many times. V gene TRBV12-3 or TRBV12-4 combines with J gene TRBJ2-1; D gene ambiguous. The CDR3 contains 15 residues. V shed 3 bases and J shed 0 bases, with 9 bases lying between them. Here the CDR3 DNA reads TGTGCCAGCAGTTTGACCCAAAGCTCCTACAATGAGCAGTTCTTC. This codes for CASSLTQSSYNEQFF.

The genes are TRBV20-1 and TRBJ2-5, with TRBD2 identical over 10 bases. The V gene end was trimmed by 6 bases and the J gene end by 5 bases; junction bases not matched to a gene: 9. The CDR3 length is 14 residues. Per the germline V gene, CDR1 is DFQATT and CDR2 is SNEGSKA (reference sequence). DNA of the CDR3: TGCAGTGCAACTAAGCGGGGGGGTCTGGAGACCCAGTACTTC. This sequence encodes CSATKRGGLETQYF.

At least ten counts were recorded for this clonotype. The chain joins TRBV11-2 to TRBJ2-3, with TRBD1 as a possible D gene (6 bases). The germline gives CDR1 SGHAT, CDR2 FQNNGV. The CDR3 consists of 14 residues. The germline V and J ends were trimmed by 8 bases and 5 bases, with 17 bases remaining between them. The CDR3 loop is CASGRGGLGDTQYF. DNA for the CDR3: TGTGCCAGCGGTAGAGGGGGTTTAGGAGATACGCAGTATTTT. The full variable domain, completed using reference TRBV11-2 and TRBJ2-3, is EAGVAQSPRYKIIEKRQSVAFWCNPISGHATLYWYQQILGQGPKLLIQFQNNGVVDDSQLPKDRFSAERLKGVDSTLKIQPAKLEDSAVYLCASGRGGLGDTQYFGPGTRLTVL.

V and J are TRBV7-9 and TRBJ2-1; 11 bases line up with TRBD2. The CDR3 has 16 amino acids. Losses at the gene ends were 6 bases for V and 9 bases for J; bases not matched to a gene: 13. CDR1 is SEHNR and CDR2 is FQNEAQ in the germline V gene (reference sequence). The chain's CDR3 is CASSPNSGRALSEQFF. The CDR3 region has the DNA TGTGCCAGCAGTCCGAATAGCGGGAGGGCCCTCAGTGAGCAGTTCTTC.

In its sample, this clonotype was seen a few times. This CDR3 is CASSSPTDVEAFF. As DNA, the CDR3 is TGTGCCAGCAGCTCACCTACGGACGTTGAAGCTTTCTTT. The rearrangement joins TRBV7-9 to TRBJ1-1; D is unclear. The germline V gene has CDR1 SEHNR and CDR2 FQNEAQ (reference sequence). The germline V and J ends were trimmed by 4 bases and 7 bases, with 13 bases remaining between them. The CDR3 is made up of 13 amino acids. The variable domain in full, completed from reference TRBV7-9 and TRBJ1-1, reads DTGVSQNPRHKITKRGQNVTFRCDPISEHNRLYWYRQTLGQGPEFLTYFQNEAQLEKSRLLSDRFSAERPKGSFSTLEIQRTEQGDSAMYLCASSSPTDVEAFFGQGTRLTVV.

At least ten counts were recorded for this clonotype. The genes are TRBV2 and TRBJ1-2; possibly TRBD1 for D (6 bases). V was clipped by 4 bases and J by 7 bases, with 13 bases between them. The germline gives CDR1 SNHLY, CDR2 FYNNEI. The CDR3 is 13 amino acids. The CDR3 DNA is TGTGCCAGCAGTGTAGGGGGGGCGCGTGGCTACACCTTC. As protein: CASSVGGARGYTF.

V gene TRBV7-3 combines with J gene TRBJ1-1, with TRBD1 as a possible D gene (6 bases). There are 15 residues in the CDR3. Trimming took off 5 bases at V and 1 base at J, with 14 bases between the two ends. Germline V CDR1 and CDR2: SGHTA, FQGTGA. CDR3 loop: CASSPRGGWNTEAFF. As DNA, the CDR3 is TGTGCCAGCAGCCCTAGAGGGGGGTGGAACACTGAAGCTTTCTTT.

This clonotype was found many times. The rearrangement joins TRBV12-3 or TRBV12-4 to TRBJ2-3, with TRBD2 as a possible D gene (6 bases). The V and J ends lost 4 bases and 2 bases respectively, with 13 bases between them. This CDR3 comprises 15 residues. The CDR3 sequence is CASSSTGLHTDTQYF. CDR3 nucleotides: TGTGCCAGCAGTTCCACGGGACTCCACACAGATACGCAGTATTTT.

This chain connects TRBV6-2 or TRBV6-3 to TRBJ2-6; weak D call: TRBD1 (6 bases). The ends were cut back, 6 bases at V and 4 bases at J, with 13 bases in the middle. This CDR3 region has 15 residues. Germline V lookup: CDR1 MNHEY, CDR2 SVGEGT. The CDR3 DNA sequence: TGTGCCAGCAGACCCACAGGGTACGGGGCCAACGTCCTGACTTTC. Its protein product is CASRPTGYGANVLTF.

In its sample, this clonotype was seen many times. V gene TRBV3-1 combines with J gene TRBJ1-5; unclear D gene. V gave up 4 bases and J gave up 5 bases, with 12 bases separating them. CDR1 and CDR2 from the germline V gene are LGHDT and YNNKEL (reference sequence). The length of the CDR3 is 14 residues. The DNA of the CDR3 is TGTGCCAGCAGCCCTCAGGCCTGGGATCAGCCCCAGCATTTT. Protein sequence: CASSPQAWDQPQHF.

Ten or more counts support this clonotype. The chain combines TRBV5-1 with TRBJ1-1, with D uncertain. V was pared by 2 bases and J by 3 bases, with 8 bases between. Looked up from germline, CDR1 is SGHRS and CDR2 is YFSETQ. CDR3 size: 13 residues. The CDR3 DNA reads as TGCGCCAGCAGCTTAAGGTGGGACACTGAAGCTTTCTTT. It encodes CASSLRWDTEAFF. Full variable domain (missing parts from reference TRBV5-1 and TRBJ1-1): KAGVTQTPRYLIKTRGQQVTLSCSPISGHRSVSWYQQTPGQGLQFLFEYFSETQRNKGNFPGRFSGRQFSNSRSEMNVSTLELGDSALYLCASSLRWDTEAFFGQGTRLTVV.

This chain connects TRBV25-1 to TRBJ2-5; tentative D call: TRBD2 (5 bases). Germline CDR1 and CDR2: MGHDK and SYGVNS. Trimming stripped 5 bases from V and 7 bases from J, with 14 bases between. This CDR3 spans 13 amino acids. The CDR3 region is CASSLAGIGTQYF. CDR3 nucleotides: TGTGCCAGCAGTCTAGCTGGGATTGGGACCCAGTACTTC.

This clonotype was seen a few times. The gene calls are TRBV18 and TRBJ2-7, with 8 bases aligning to TRBD2. Trimming at V came to 5 bases and at J to 4 bases, leaving 7 bases not matched to a gene. The CDR3 sequence is 14 residues long. Germline assignment: CDR1 KGHSH and CDR2 LQKENI. DNA of the CDR3: TGTGCCAGCTCATGGACGCTAGCGGGTTACGAGCAGTACTTC. Its protein product is CASSWTLAGYEQYF.

This clonotype was counted ten times or more. CDR3 sequence (DNA): TGCGCCAGCAGCTTGTGGGGCGGGAGCTCCTACAATGAGCAGTTCTTC. It encodes CASSLWGGSSYNEQFF. The chain combines TRBV5-1 with TRBJ2-1, with 7 positions matching TRBD2. This CDR3 has 16 amino acids. Germline loops: CDR1 SGHRS, CDR2 YFSETQ. The V and J ends lost 1 base and 0 bases, in that order; junction bases with no gene match: 4.

This clonotype was seen ten or more times. The chain uses TRBV27 and TRBJ2-7; 8 bases are shared with TRBD1. Germline V gene data show CDR1 as MNHEY and CDR2 as SMNVEV (reference sequence). This CDR3 has 15 amino acids. J lost 5 bases, V lost 4 bases, and 10 bases had no gene match. The chain's CDR3 is CASSSGQGSVHEQYF. DNA of the CDR3: TGTGCCAGCAGTTCCGGACAGGGCTCTGTCCACGAGCAGTACTTC.